Below, 6 T cell receptor beta chains from the same sample are listed, as sequenced in a study of spatial heterogeneity in lung cancer. Regarding time point: blood at routine non-recurrence follow-up after resection. Whole RNA obtained from tumor, nontumor lung or frozen PBMC underwent sequencing without sorting. TCRdb reprocessed the 5' RACE reads with MiXCR, giving one entry per CDR3 protein. Of tens of thousands of distinct CDR3 sequences in the sample, roughly 6% were seen once. The source was PBMCs, collected at follow-up. These receptors were collected from a male donor with early-stage non-small cell lung cancer.

At least ten counts were recorded for this clonotype. V and J are TRBV7-2 and TRBJ2-2; 7 bases align to TRBD2. Germline V gives CDR1 SGHTA, CDR2 FQGNSA. V shed 5 bases, J shed 4 bases, and the junction held 10 bases outside the gene matches. The CDR3 is 16 amino acids. CDR3 nucleotide sequence: TGTGCCAGCAGCCCCACCAGCGGGGCCCTCACCGGGGAGCTGTTTTTT. Its translation: CASSPTSGALTGELFF.

This clonotype was detected ten times or more. The genes are TRBV29-1 and TRBJ1-1; D is unclear. This CDR3 has 12 amino acids. V lost 7 bases and J 3 bases, leaving 12 bases between the germline ends. The germline V gene has CDR1 SQVTM and CDR2 ANQGSEA. CDR3 residues: CSAQDLDTEAFF. The DNA of the CDR3 is TGCAGCGCCCAGGATTTGGACACTGAAGCTTTCTTT.

This clonotype was found a few times. This chain joins TRBV6-5 and TRBJ2-1; TRBD2 agrees at 8 bases. This CDR3 contains 16 residues. CDR1 MNHEY and CDR2 SVGAGI come from the germline V gene. V lost 6 bases and J lost 7; bases outside the gene matches: 14. The CDR3 reads CASRSLSSGSRNEQFF. CDR3 DNA: TGTGCCAGCAGGAGTTTGTCCAGCGGGAGTAGAAATGAGCAGTTCTTC.

This clonotype was seen ten or more times. The chain has TRBV9 and TRBJ2-2; D remains unclear. V was trimmed by 2 bases and J by 5 bases, leaving 10 bases between them. Germline CDR1 reads SGDLS; CDR2 reads YYNGEE. The CDR3 length is 14 residues. CDR3 sequence reads: CASSVSLTTGELFF. CDR3 DNA sequence: TGTGCCAGCAGCGTGAGTCTGACAACCGGGGAGCTGTTTTTT. Looking up the rest from reference TRBV9 and TRBJ2-2 gives the full variable domain: DSGVTQTPKHLITATGQRVTLRCSPRSGDLSVYWYQQSLDQGLQFLIQYYNGEERAKGNILERFSAQQFPDLHSELNLSSLELGDSALYFCASSVSLTTGELFFGEGSRLTVL.

The sample holds many counts of this clonotype. The chain links TRBV7-3 to TRBJ2-4, with 9 positions matching TRBD1. The V segment lost 4 bases and the J segment 9 bases; nucleotides outside the gene matches: 4. The length of the CDR3 is 13 residues. Germline V lookup: CDR1 SGHTA, CDR2 FQGTGA. For the CDR3, the DNA is TGTGCCAGCAGCTCGACAGGGGGTGGCATTCAGTACTTC. Translating it yields CASSSTGGGIQYF.

This clonotype was seen many times. The chain joins TRBV25-1 to TRBJ1-3; maybe TRBD1 (5 bases). Trimming removed 4 bases at V and 0 bases at J, with 16 bases between. The CDR3 is 17 amino acids. Germline assignment: CDR1 MGHDK and CDR2 SYGVNS. Here the CDR3 DNA reads TGTGCCAGCAGTGCATTGGGGGGACCTCGCTCTGGAAACACCATATATTTT. Translation gives CASSALGGPRSGNTIYF.